This passage covers 21 T cell receptor beta chains from one sample sequenced in a study of T cells in Graves' hyperthyroidism and ophthalmopathy (dated by TCRdb to between 2018 and 2021). The method behind the library was multiplex PCR. The run used an Illumina HiSeq 2000. The TCR beta CDR3 regions were amplified from the RNA transcripts. A first-round RT-PCR of the TCR CDR3 used the HTBI primer set with the Qiagen OneStep RT-PCR kit. Using fastp trimming at Q25 and MiXCR clonotype assembly, TCRdb reanalyzed the public sequencing data and kept in-frame beta chains. Each record represents a unique CDR3 protein, reported with the most common genes and DNA among its rows. A total of about 560,000 distinct CDR3 sequences appear in this sample, 15% to 18% of them only once. The biggest ten clones account for approximately 7.4% of the sample. The material sequenced was blood. These receptors came from a woman under 40 with Graves' hyperthyroidism.

Ten or more counts support this clonotype. This sequence joins TRBV12-3 or TRBV12-4 and TRBJ2-2; 9 bases line up with TRBD2. The CDR3 has 16 residues. V shed 1 base, J shed 6 bases, and the junction held 6 bases outside the gene matches. CDR3 sequence reads: CASSLDLAGRAGELFF. For the CDR3, the DNA is TGTGCCAGCAGTTTAGATCTAGCGGGACGGGCCGGGGAGCTGTTTTTT.

CDR3 DNA sequence: TGTGCCAGCAGCGTAGATCCGGACGGTCTAGGGCAGCAGTACTTC. Amino acids: CASSVDPDGLGQQYF. This chain joins TRBV9 and TRBJ2-7, with D unresolved. The CDR3 length is 15 residues. Germline values: CDR1 SGDLS, CDR2 YYNGEE. V lost 0 bases, J lost 8 bases, and 18 bases lay in between.

The table lists this clonotype with many counts. The chain recombines TRBV15 with TRBJ2-5, with a possible D match to TRBD2 (6 bases). The V gene's germline CDR1 is LNHNV and CDR2 YYDKDF (reference sequence). With 5 bases removed from V and 4 bases from J, the gap between germline ends came to 20 bases. The CDR3 extends over 16 amino acids. The CDR3 sequence: CATSGGVRGFVETQYF. The CDR3 region has the DNA TGTGCCACCAGCGGAGGGGTACGCGGTTTTGTAGAGACCCAGTACTTC.

The V call is TRBV5-1, the J call TRBJ1-3; D gene unclear. CDR3 size: 14 residues. Trimming shortened V by 3 bases and J by 0 bases, and 7 bases separated the two germline ends. Germline CDR1 SGHRS, CDR2 YFSETQ. As DNA, the CDR3 is TGCGCCAGCAGCTCCGGCCCCTCTGGAAACACCATATATTTT. Residues: CASSSGPSGNTIYF.

This clonotype appeared many times. The rearrangement joins TRBV12-3 or TRBV12-4 to TRBJ1-2, with a tentative D call TRBD1 (6 bases). This CDR3 is 15 amino acids long. V gave up 7 bases and J gave up 2 bases, with 17 bases separating them. CDR3 loop: CASNPARRGNYGYTF. CDR3 sequence (DNA): TGTGCCAGCAACCCCGCCCGTAGGGGGAACTATGGCTACACCTTC.

There are many counts of this clonotype. The chain links TRBV20-1 to TRBJ2-1; 7 bases fit TRBD1. Germline V gene sequence: CDR1 DFQATT, CDR2 SNEGSKA (reference sequence). The junction had 10 bases not matched to a gene; V was cut back by 0 bases and J by 8 bases. CDR3 length: 15 residues. CDR3 region: CSARDRMRGPDEQFF. In DNA, the CDR3 is TGCAGTGCTAGAGATCGGATGAGGGGGCCGGATGAGCAGTTCTTC.

This clonotype was recorded many times. The chain has TRBV6-1 and TRBJ1-5; TRBD1 is a possible D gene (5 bases). The germline CDR1 and CDR2 sequences are MNHNS and SASEGT. Trimming shortened V by 6 bases and J by 0 bases, and 24 bases separated the two germline ends. This CDR3 region has 19 residues. CDR3: CASSDHGDGRIYSNQPQHF. The CDR3, as DNA: TGTGCCAGCAGCGACCATGGGGACGGCCGAATCTATAGCAATCAGCCCCAGCATTTT.

The sample holds many counts of this clonotype. The rearrangement uses TRBV24-1 and TRBJ2-3, with D possibly TRBD2 on 6 matching bases. V dropped 6 bases and J dropped 1 base, with 13 bases sitting between them. CDR3 length: 15 residues. Germline V gives CDR1 KGHDR, CDR2 SFDVKD. DNA for the CDR3: TGTGCCACCAGTCGGGGGAGCCGTGGCACAGATACGCAGTATTTT. Protein sequence: CATSRGSRGTDTQYF.

This clonotype has ten or more counts. The chain has TRBV20-1 and TRBJ1-2, with D possibly being TRBD1 (5 bases). V was clipped by 3 bases and J by 2 bases, with 13 bases between them. The germline CDR1 and CDR2 sequences are DFQATT and SNEGSKA (reference sequence). The CDR3 runs to 14 residues. The CDR3: CSASYDSTNYGYTF. The CDR3 nucleotides are TGCAGTGCTAGTTACGACAGTACCAACTATGGCTACACCTTC.

This clonotype was detected ten times or more. The genes are TRBV27 and TRBJ2-3, with 10 bases that match TRBD2. With 0 bases clipped from V and 4 bases from J, the junction kept 1 base outside the gene matches. The CDR3 extends over 15 amino acids. Germline CDR1 is MNHEY and CDR2 is SMNVEV (reference sequence). DNA of the CDR3: TGTGCCAGCAGTTTATCGGGGACTAGCGCAGATACGCAGTATTTT. Translation: CASSLSGTSADTQYF.

Many counts were recorded for this clonotype. The chain employs TRBV3-1 and TRBJ2-2, with D perhaps TRBD2 (6 bases). CDR1 is LGHDT, CDR2 YNNKEL, per germline (reference sequence). Trimming shortened V by 3 bases and J by 0 bases, and 17 bases separated the two germline ends. The CDR3 totals 18 residues. In DNA, the CDR3 is TGTGCCAGCAGCCACGAGTGGGGGGTAGCAGCGAACACCGGGGAGCTGTTTTTT. This codes for CASSHEWGVAANTGELFF. The full variable domain, completed using reference TRBV3-1 and TRBJ2-2, is DTAVSQTPKYLVTQMGNDKSIKCEQNLGHDTMYWYKQDSKKFLKIMFSYNNKELIINETVPNRFSPKSPDKAHLNLHINSLELGDSAVYFCASSHEWGVAANTGELFFGEGSRLTVL.

This clonotype has a handful of counts. This sequence may be a read error, since a much larger clone differs from it by one base. The J gene is TRBJ2-1, the V gene TRBV20-1; 7 bases line up with TRBD2. V was pared by 6 bases and J by 8 bases, with 10 bases of the junction left unmatched. CDR1 and CDR2 from the germline V gene are DFQATT and SNEGSKA (reference sequence). The length of the CDR3 is 13 residues. CDR3 sequence: CSASGGGPHEQFF. As DNA, the CDR3 is TGCAGTGCCTCGGGCGGGGGACCGCATGAGCAGTTCTTC.

This clonotype showed up many times. The chain links TRBV11-2 to TRBJ1-1, with unresolved D. CDR3 length: 12 amino acids. CDR1 is SGHAT and CDR2 is FQNNGV in the germline V gene. V was cut by 5 bases and J by 10 bases, with 14 bases left in between. CDR3 nucleotide sequence: TGTGCCAGCAGCCCTGGTGGGGTGAGAGCTTTCTTT. Protein: CASSPGGVRAFF.

In its sample, this clonotype was seen many times. The chain has TRBV10-3 and TRBJ2-3; 7 bases fit TRBD2. This CDR3 has 15 residues. V lost 2 bases and J lost 8; bases outside the gene matches: 10. Germline V gene sequence: CDR1 ENHRY, CDR2 SYGVKD. The CDR3 spells CAISELAGVSGTQYF. In DNA form, the CDR3 reads TGTGCCATCAGTGAGCTGGCGGGAGTATCTGGTACGCAGTATTTT.

This clonotype was counted at least ten times. In DNA form, the CDR3 reads TGTGCCAGCAGTAGCCTTAGGAGCCACTACATGAACACTGAAGCTTTCTTT. Residues: CASSSLRSHYMNTEAFF. The rearrangement links TRBV6-2 or TRBV6-3 to TRBJ1-1; D is ambiguous. The CDR3 sequence is 17 residues long. Trimming shortened V by 5 bases and J by 0 bases, and 19 bases separated the two germline ends. The V gene's germline CDR1 is MNHEY and CDR2 SVGEGT.

The chain links TRBV5-1 to TRBJ2-1; 13 bases match TRBD2. This CDR3 is built from 16 residues. CDR1 is SGHRS, CDR2 YFSETQ, per germline. V lost 4 bases to trimming and J lost 9 bases; unmatched junction nucleotides: 10. Here the CDR3 DNA reads TGCGCCAGCAGCGGGGGACTAGCGGGATCCAGGAGTGAGCAGTTCTTC. This gives the protein CASSGGLAGSRSEQFF. Full variable domain (outside the CDR3, taken from reference TRBV5-1 and TRBJ2-1): KAGVTQTPRYLIKTRGQQVTLSCSPISGHRSVSWYQQTPGQGLQFLFEYFSETQRNKGNFPGRFSGRQFSNSRSEMNVSTLELGDSALYLCASSGGLAGSRSEQFFGPGTRLTVL.

This clonotype was counted once. Possible read error: a much larger clone is one base away. The CDR3 sequence: CVSSQGSGSVNEQFF. CDR3 in DNA: TGCGTCAGCAGCCAAGGAAGCGGGAGTGTCAATGAGCAGTTCTTC. The chain carries TRBV4-1 and TRBJ2-1; 8 bases agree with TRBD2. The length of the CDR3 is 15 residues. The V gene's germline CDR1 is MGHRA and CDR2 YSYEKL.

This clonotype has at least ten counts. The chain employs TRBV3-1 and TRBJ1-5; D is unclear. The CDR3 sequence is 14 residues long. The ends were cut back, 0 bases at V and 5 bases at J, with 8 bases in the middle. CDR1 is LGHDT, CDR2 YNNKEL, per germline (reference sequence). CDR3 DNA sequence: TGTGCCAGCAGCCAAGATTTGGGAGATCAGCCCCAGCATTTT. This codes for CASSQDLGDQPQHF.

CDR3: CSGGGGFGAYEQYF. The DNA of the CDR3 is TGCAGCGGGGGGGGGGGATTTGGGGCCTACGAGCAGTACTTC. The chain carries TRBV29-1 and TRBJ2-7; TRBD2 agrees at 7 bases. With 7 bases clipped from V and 2 bases from J, the junction kept 11 bases outside the gene matches. CDR1 SQVTM and CDR2 ANQGSEA come from the germline V gene. This CDR3 is built from 14 residues.

This clonotype occurred many times. The chain carries TRBV7-9 and TRBJ2-1; 8 nucleotides line up with TRBD2. The trim removed 4 bases at V and 4 bases at J, leaving 9 bases unmatched. Looked up from germline, CDR1 is SEHNR and CDR2 is FQNEAQ (reference sequence). The CDR3 length is 16 residues. The CDR3 protein is CASSSIASGPYNEQFF. The CDR3 nucleotides read TGTGCCAGCAGCTCGATCGCTAGCGGGCCTTACAATGAGCAGTTCTTC.

The CDR3 coding sequence is TGTGCCAGCTTCGACAGTATACGGCGGTATGATAATTCACCCCTCCACTTT. The encoded protein is CASFDSIRRYDNSPLHF. The V and J genes are TRBV27 and TRBJ1-6; possible D gene TRBD1, 5 bases. This CDR3 is 17 amino acids long. Germline values: CDR1 MNHEY, CDR2 SMNVEV (reference sequence). The V gene lost 8 bases and the J gene lost 5 bases, with 22 bases spanning the gap.